The 2 T cell receptor beta chains below come from one sample, sequenced in a study of blood T cell repertoires in COVID-19. The repertoire was sequenced with immunoSEQ multiplex PCR; TCRdb's copy has only in-frame clones and lacks some. This sample has approximately 11,000 clones, with 70% to 90% found just once. The specimen was peripheral blood. All receptors come from a man aged 50 to 59 with active COVID-19.

This rearrangement joins TRBV6-5 to TRBJ2-7; a possible D gene is TRBD2 (5 bases). This CDR3 region has 15 residues. Trimming removed 7 bases from V and 0 bases from J, with 16 bases in between. Germline assignment: CDR1 MNHEY and CDR2 SVGAGI. The CDR3 region has the DNA TGTGCCAGCACCGAAGAGGGCATTAGCTCCTACGAGCAGTACTTC. Its protein is CASTEEGISSYEQYF.

The V and J genes are TRBV6-1 and TRBJ1-5; TRBD1 agrees at 7 bases. Germline V gene data show CDR1 as MNHNS and CDR2 as SASEGT. With 3 bases clipped from V and 0 bases from J, the junction kept 8 bases outside the gene matches. This CDR3 spans 17 amino acids. CDR3 sequence reads: CASSEHRGTYSNQPQHF. CDR3 nucleotides: TGTGCCAGCAGTGAGCACAGGGGCACCTATAGCAATCAGCCCCAGCATTTT.